What follows describes a single T cell receptor beta chain. The antigen is not known. Investigators spread the genomic DNA of each subset evenly over several immunoSEQ plates. The data were produced by immunoSEQ multiplex PCR, yet TCRdb's version contains in-frame clones alone and is incomplete. The sample carries roughly 2.4 million clones, about 94% recorded once. Splitting the CD4+ cells yielded a CD45RA+ naive subset and a CD45RA-negative memory subset. The V and J ends lost 6 bases and 5 bases respectively, with 16 bases between them. Germline loops: CDR1 MNHNS, CDR2 SASEGT. The CDR3 is made up of 14 amino acids. These data belong to a study of shared clonotypes between healthy human individuals. Findings and caveats of the study: Estimated clonotype richness was generally higher in naive than memory subsets.

Material for sequencing was naive CD4+ T cells sorted from blood. The subset denotes: CD45RA+ positively selected. The chain is built from TRBV6-1 and TRBJ2-5; D is perhaps TRBD2 (5 bases). This TCR came from a man younger than 35 in good health. The CDR3 DNA is TGTGCCAGCAGGATGTCGGGGTCTGGGGAGACCCAGTACTTC. Encoded protein: CASRMSGSGETQYF.